The sequence of this T cell receptor (beta chain) was determined in a study of cytomegalovirus exposure and HLA in healthy donors. Study-level points and caveats: The classifier reportedly diagnosed cytomegalovirus status with high sensitivity and specificity. Usually a TCR sequence was rare, but some public TCRs were found in many donors.

There are 16 residues in the CDR3. Germline trimming cut 0 bases from V and 7 bases from J; bases unmatched to any gene: 9. Germline CDR1 SGHRS, CDR2 YFSETQ. Comment on this clone: Its antigen is currently unknown.

Profiling relied on immunoSEQ multiplex PCR, and the TCRdb table lists in-frame clones only, not all of them. The repertoire has about 84,000 clones, just over 90% of them found once; the top ten carry roughly 2.1%. Separate from the roughly 700-subject first cohort was the roughly 130-subject validation cohort, to which the donors belonged. The chain joins TRBV5-1 to TRBJ2-1, with 8 positions matching TRBD1. The receptor was isolated from a man aged 30 to 45 in good health and CMV-seronegative. Sequences were obtained from PBMCs. The CDR3 nucleotides are TGCGCCAGCAGCTTGGAGCCCTCTGACAGGGGTAATGAGCAGTTCTTC. This sequence encodes CASSLEPSDRGNEQFF.